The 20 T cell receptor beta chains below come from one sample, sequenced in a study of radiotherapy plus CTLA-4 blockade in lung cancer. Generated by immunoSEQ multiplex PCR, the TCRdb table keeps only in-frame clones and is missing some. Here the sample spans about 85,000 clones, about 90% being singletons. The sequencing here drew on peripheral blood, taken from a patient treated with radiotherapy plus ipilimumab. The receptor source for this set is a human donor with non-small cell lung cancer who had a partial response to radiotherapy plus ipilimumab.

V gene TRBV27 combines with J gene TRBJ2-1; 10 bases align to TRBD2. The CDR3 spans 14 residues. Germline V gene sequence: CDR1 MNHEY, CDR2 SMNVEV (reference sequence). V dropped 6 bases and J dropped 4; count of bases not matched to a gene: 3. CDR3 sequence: CASSRTSGYNEQFF. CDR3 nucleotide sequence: TGTGCCAGCAGCCGGACTAGCGGATACAATGAGCAGTTCTTC.

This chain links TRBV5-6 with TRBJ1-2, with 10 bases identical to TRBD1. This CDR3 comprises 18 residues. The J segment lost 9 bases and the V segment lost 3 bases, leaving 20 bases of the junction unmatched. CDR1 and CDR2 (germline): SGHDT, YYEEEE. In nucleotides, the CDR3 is TGTGCCAGCAGCTCCCTCAGACAGGGGGCAGGGGTTGGTATGCGCTACACCTTC. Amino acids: CASSSLRQGAGVGMRYTF.

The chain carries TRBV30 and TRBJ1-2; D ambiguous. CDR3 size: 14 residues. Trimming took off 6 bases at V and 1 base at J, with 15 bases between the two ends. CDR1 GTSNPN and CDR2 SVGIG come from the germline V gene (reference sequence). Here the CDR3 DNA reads TGTGCCTGCCCTGCCGGAGGCGGTAACTATGGCTACACCTTC. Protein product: CACPAGGGNYGYTF. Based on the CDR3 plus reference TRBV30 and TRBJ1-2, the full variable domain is SQTIHQWPATLVQPVGSPLSLECTVEGTSNPNLYWYRQAAGRGLQLLFYSVGIGQISSEVPQNLSASRPQDRQFILSSKKLLLSDSGFYLCACPAGGGNYGYTFGSGTRLTVV.

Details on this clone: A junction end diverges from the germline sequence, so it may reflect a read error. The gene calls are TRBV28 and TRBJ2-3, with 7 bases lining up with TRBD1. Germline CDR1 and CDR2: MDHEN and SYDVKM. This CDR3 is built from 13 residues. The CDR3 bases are TGTGCCAGCAGGAGACAGGGCACGGATACGCAGTATTTT. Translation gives CASRRQGTDTQYF.

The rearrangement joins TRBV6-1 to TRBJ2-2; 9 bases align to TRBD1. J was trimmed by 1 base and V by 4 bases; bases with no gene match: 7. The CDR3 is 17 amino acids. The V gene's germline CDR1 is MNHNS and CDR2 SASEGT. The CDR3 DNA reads TGTGCCAGCAGTGCCGGGACAGGGCCCCTGAACACCGGGGAGCTGTTTTTT. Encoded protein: CASSAGTGPLNTGELFF.

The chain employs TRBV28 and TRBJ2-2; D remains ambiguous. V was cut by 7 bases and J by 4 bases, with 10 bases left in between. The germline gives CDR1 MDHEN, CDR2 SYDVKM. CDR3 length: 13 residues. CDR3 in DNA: TGTGCCAGCAAGAGCTACGGCACCGGGGAGCTGTTTTTT. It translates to CASKSYGTGELFF.

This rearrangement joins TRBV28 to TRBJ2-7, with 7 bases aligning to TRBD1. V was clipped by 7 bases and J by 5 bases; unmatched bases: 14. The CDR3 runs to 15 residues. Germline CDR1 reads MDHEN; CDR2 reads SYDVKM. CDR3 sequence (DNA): TGTGCCAGCAATGACAGGGAGCTCCTCCGACACGAGCAGTACTTC. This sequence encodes CASNDRELLRHEQYF. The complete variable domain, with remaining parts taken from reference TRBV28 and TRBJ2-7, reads DVKVTQSSRYLVKRTGEKVFLECVQDMDHENMFWYRQDPGLGLRLIYFSYDVKMKEKGDIPEGYSVSREKKERFSLILESASTNQTSMYLCASNDRELLRHEQYFGPGTRLTVT.

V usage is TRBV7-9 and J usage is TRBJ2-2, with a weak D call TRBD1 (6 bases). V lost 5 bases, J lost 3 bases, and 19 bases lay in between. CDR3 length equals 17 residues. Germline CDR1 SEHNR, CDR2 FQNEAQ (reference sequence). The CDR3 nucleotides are TGTGCCAGCAGCCCTTACAGGGTTCCTCCCGACACCGGGGAGCTGTTTTTT. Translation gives CASSPYRVPPDTGELFF.

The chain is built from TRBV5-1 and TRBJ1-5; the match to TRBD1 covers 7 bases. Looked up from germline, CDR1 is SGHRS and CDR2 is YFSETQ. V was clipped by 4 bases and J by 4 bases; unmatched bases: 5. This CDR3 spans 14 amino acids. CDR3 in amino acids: CASSTGQPNQPQHF. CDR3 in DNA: TGCGCCAGCAGCACGGGACAGCCAAATCAGCCCCAGCATTTT.

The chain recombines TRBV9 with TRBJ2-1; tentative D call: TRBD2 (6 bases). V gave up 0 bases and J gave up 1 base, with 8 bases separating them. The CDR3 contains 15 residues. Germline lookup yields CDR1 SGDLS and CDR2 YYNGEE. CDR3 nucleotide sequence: TGTGCCAGCAGCGTAGCCGGAGGGTCCTACAATGAGCAGTTCTTC. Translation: CASSVAGGSYNEQFF.

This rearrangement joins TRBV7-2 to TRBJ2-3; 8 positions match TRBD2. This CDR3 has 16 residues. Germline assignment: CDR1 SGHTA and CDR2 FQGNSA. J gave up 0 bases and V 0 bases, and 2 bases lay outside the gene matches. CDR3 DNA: TGTGCCAGCAGCTTAGCGAGCGGGGGAAGCACAGATACGCAGTATTTT. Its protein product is CASSLASGGSTDTQYF.

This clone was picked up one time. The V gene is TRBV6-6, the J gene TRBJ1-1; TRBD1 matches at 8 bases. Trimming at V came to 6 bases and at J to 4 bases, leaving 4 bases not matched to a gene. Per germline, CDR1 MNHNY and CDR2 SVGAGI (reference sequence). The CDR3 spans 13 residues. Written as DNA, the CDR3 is TGTGCCAGCAGAAACAGGGGGGGCACTGAAGCTTTCTTT. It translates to CASRNRGGTEAFF.

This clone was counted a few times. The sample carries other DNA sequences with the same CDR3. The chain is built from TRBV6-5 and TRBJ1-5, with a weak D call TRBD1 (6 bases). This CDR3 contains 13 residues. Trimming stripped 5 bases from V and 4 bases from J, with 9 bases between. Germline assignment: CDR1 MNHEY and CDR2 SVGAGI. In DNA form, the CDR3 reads TGTGCCAGCAGTGGACAGCAGAATCAGCCCCAGCATTTT. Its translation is CASSGQQNQPQHF.

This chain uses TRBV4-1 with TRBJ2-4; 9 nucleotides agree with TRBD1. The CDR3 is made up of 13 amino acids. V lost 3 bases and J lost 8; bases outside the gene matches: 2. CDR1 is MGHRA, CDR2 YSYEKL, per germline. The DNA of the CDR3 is TGCGCCAGCAGCCACGACAGGGGGGACATTCAGTACTTC. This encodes CASSHDRGDIQYF.

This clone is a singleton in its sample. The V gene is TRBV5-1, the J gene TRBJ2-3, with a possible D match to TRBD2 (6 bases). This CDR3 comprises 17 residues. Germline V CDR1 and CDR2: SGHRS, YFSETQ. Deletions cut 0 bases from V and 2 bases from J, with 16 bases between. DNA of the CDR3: TGCGCCAGCAGCTTGGTAAACCGGGACTTCCTCACAGATACGCAGTATTTT. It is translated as CASSLVNRDFLTDTQYF.

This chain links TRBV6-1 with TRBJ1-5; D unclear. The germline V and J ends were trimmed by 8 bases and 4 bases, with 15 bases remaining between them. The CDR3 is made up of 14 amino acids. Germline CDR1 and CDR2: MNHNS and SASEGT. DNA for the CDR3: TGTGCCAGCGTCCGTCGGGGTACGAATCAGCCCCAGCATTTT. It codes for CASVRRGTNQPQHF.

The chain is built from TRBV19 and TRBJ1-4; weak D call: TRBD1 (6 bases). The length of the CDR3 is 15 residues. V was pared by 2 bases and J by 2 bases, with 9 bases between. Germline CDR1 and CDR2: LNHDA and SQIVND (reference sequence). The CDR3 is CASSITGTTNEKLFF. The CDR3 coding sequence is TGTGCCAGTAGTATAACAGGGACCACTAATGAAAAACTGTTTTTT.

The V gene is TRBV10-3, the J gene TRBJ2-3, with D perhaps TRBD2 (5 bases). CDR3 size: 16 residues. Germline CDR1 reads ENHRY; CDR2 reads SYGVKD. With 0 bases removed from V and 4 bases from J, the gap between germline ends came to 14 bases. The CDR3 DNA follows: TGTGCCATCAGTGAGTCACGTCGGGGTGGATCAGATACGCAGTATTTT. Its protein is CAISESRRGGSDTQYF.

The CDR3 DNA follows: TGCAGCGTTTCCAGGACTGAAGCTTTCTTT. Translating gives CSVSRTEAFF. V usage is TRBV29-1 and J usage is TRBJ1-1; no clear D. Trimming removed 5 bases at V and 5 bases at J, with 6 bases between. The CDR3 spans 10 residues. Germline lookup yields CDR1 SQVTM and CDR2 ANQGSEA. The full variable domain, its missing parts supplied by reference TRBV29-1 and TRBJ1-1, is SAVISQKPSRDICQRGTSLTIQCQVDSQVTMMFWYRQQPGQSLTLIATANQGSEATYESGFVIDKFPISRPNLTFSTLTVSNMSPEDSSIYLCSVSRTEAFFGQGTRLTVV.

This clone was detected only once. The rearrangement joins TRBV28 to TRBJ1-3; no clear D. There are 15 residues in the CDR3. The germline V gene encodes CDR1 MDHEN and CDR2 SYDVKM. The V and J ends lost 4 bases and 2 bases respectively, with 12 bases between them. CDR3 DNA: TGTGCCAGCAGTTCGGGAGGGATCACTGGAAACACCATATATTTT. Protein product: CASSSGGITGNTIYF.